A single sample gave rise to the 12 T cell receptor beta chains below, sequenced in a study of OX40 agonist ivuxolimab in advanced cancers. Produced via immunoSEQ multiplex PCR; TCRdb's table is partial and in-frame only. The profile shows some 100,000 clones, 90% to 95% of them singletons. Sequenced material: CD4+ or CD8+ T cells sorted from blood, taken in a trial of the OX40 agonist ivuxolimab. These TCRs come from an adult with an advanced solid tumor such as melanoma, head and neck, liver or kidney cancer.

The chain is built from TRBV7-9 and TRBJ1-5; 7 nucleotides line up with TRBD1. CDR1 and CDR2 from the germline V gene are SEHNR and FQNEAQ (reference sequence). This CDR3 is 13 amino acids long. V lost 5 bases to trimming and J lost 4 bases; unmatched junction nucleotides: 2. The CDR3 nucleotides are TGTGCCAGCAGCAGGGACAGAAATCAGCCCCAGCATTTT. Amino acids: CASSRDRNQPQHF.

The chain carries TRBV7-9 and TRBJ2-7; 7 bases map to TRBD1. The CDR3 consists of 14 residues. Trimming cost V 5 bases and J 0 bases; bases outside gene matches: 4. CDR1 and CDR2 from the germline V gene are SEHNR and FQNEAQ (reference sequence). The CDR3 coding sequence is TGTGCCAGCAGCCCGGACAGGAGCTCCTACGAGCAGTACTTC. Translated, it gives CASSPDRSSYEQYF.

V usage is TRBV27 and J usage is TRBJ2-5; 11 positions agree with TRBD2. The V and J ends lost 4 bases and 5 bases, in that order; junction bases with no gene match: 6. The CDR3 sequence is 15 residues long. Per the germline V gene, CDR1 is MNHEY and CDR2 is SMNVEV (reference sequence). The CDR3 DNA is TGTGCCAGCAGTTATAGCGGGGGGGCCGGGGAGACCCAGTACTTC. As protein: CASSYSGGAGETQYF.

V gene TRBV5-4 combines with J gene TRBJ2-3; D remains unclear. Trimming took 3 bases from V and 3 from J, leaving 5 bases between them. Germline-derived CDR1 and CDR2 are SGHNT and YYREEE (reference sequence). The CDR3 runs 12 residues. In nucleotides, the CDR3 is TGTGCCAGCAGCTCCCTAACAGATACGCAGTATTTT. Amino acid sequence: CASSSLTDTQYF.

This clone was seen just once. The chain combines TRBV6-6 with TRBJ2-7; D might be TRBD1 or TRBD2, each matching 7 bases. CDR1 MNHNY and CDR2 SVGAGI come from the germline V gene (reference sequence). The germline V and J ends were trimmed by 6 bases and 3 bases, with 18 bases remaining between them. CDR3 size: 15 residues. Here the CDR3 reads CASSPQGGENYEQYF. The CDR3 DNA reads TGTGCCAGCAGCCCCCAGGGGGGGGAGAACTACGAGCAGTACTTC.

The rearrangement joins TRBV5-4 to TRBJ1-6; D gene unclear. V lost 5 bases and J lost 6, with 9 bases in between. Germline V gene sequence: CDR1 SGHNT, CDR2 YYREEE (reference sequence). The CDR3 length is 13 residues. CDR3 coding DNA: TGTGCCAGCAGTTGGGGTTCTAATTCACCCCTCCACTTT. This encodes CASSWGSNSPLHF.

The chain links TRBV27 to TRBJ2-3; D unclear. From germline, CDR1 is MNHEY and CDR2 SMNVEV (reference sequence). This CDR3 has 16 amino acids. V shed 1 base and J shed 0 bases, with 11 bases lying between them. CDR3 loop: CASSLWGTTSTDTQYF. As DNA, the CDR3 is TGTGCCAGCAGTTTATGGGGAACAACTAGCACAGATACGCAGTATTTT.

The gene calls are TRBV2 and TRBJ1-1, with unresolved D. Deletions cut 8 bases from V and 8 bases from J, with 9 bases between. CDR1 SNHLY and CDR2 FYNNEI come from the germline V gene. This CDR3 has 10 amino acids. The CDR3 coding sequence is TGTGCCAGCCGGGGATTAGAAGCTTTCTTT. Its protein product is CASRGLEAFF.

The sample holds one count of this clone. V gene TRBV28 combines with J gene TRBJ2-1; TRBD1 might be the D (6 bases). The length of the CDR3 is 17 residues. V lost 4 bases and J 3 bases, leaving 19 bases between the germline ends. Germline V gene data show CDR1 as MDHEN and CDR2 as SYDVKM. The CDR3 loop is CASSSRQQGEGYNEQFF. DNA of the CDR3: TGTGCCAGCAGTTCCCGACAACAGGGAGAGGGCTACAATGAGCAGTTCTTC.

The gene calls are TRBV6-1 and TRBJ2-7; 7 nucleotides agree with TRBD1. Germline loops: CDR1 MNHNS, CDR2 SASEGT. The CDR3 is made up of 13 amino acids. V dropped 1 base and J dropped 7; count of bases not matched to a gene: 4. CDR3 amino acids: CASSEVSGGEQYF. The CDR3 nucleotides are TGTGCCAGCAGTGAAGTTTCAGGGGGAGAGCAGTACTTC.

The rearrangement uses TRBV18 and TRBJ1-1; 7 positions agree with TRBD1. Trimming at V came to 3 bases and at J to 6 bases, leaving 4 bases not matched to a gene. This CDR3 region has 13 residues. CDR1 KGHSH and CDR2 LQKENI come from the germline V gene. CDR3 bases: TGTGCCAGCTCACCCGAGACAGGGCCTGAAGCTTTCTTT. Protein product: CASSPETGPEAFF. The full variable domain, its missing parts supplied by reference TRBV18 and TRBJ1-1, is NAGVMQNPRHLVRRRGQEARLRCSPMKGHSHVYWYRQLPEEGLKFMVYLQKENIIDESGMPKERFSAEFPKEGPSILRIQQVVRGDSAAYFCASSPETGPEAFFGQGTRLTVV.

This chain links TRBV5-4 with TRBJ2-5; D is tentatively TRBD1 or TRBD2 (5 bases each). The germline CDR1 and CDR2 sequences are SGHNT and YYREEE (reference sequence). The CDR3 is 14 residues long. Trimming stripped 7 bases from V and 0 bases from J, with 13 bases between. The CDR3 is CASQSWGNQETQYF. The CDR3 region has the DNA TGTGCCAGCCAGTCATGGGGGAACCAAGAGACCCAGTACTTC.